This T cell receptor beta chain derives from a study of HIV-infected patients and healthy controls. TCRdb re-analysed the 5' RACE reads in MiXCR, keeping a single row per CDR3 protein. The repertoire holds about 64,000 distinct CDR3 sequences, with approximately 21% as singletons. This clonotype was counted only a few times. CDR1 and CDR2 from the germline V gene are MNHEY and SMNVEV (reference sequence). Between the trimmed V and J ends, which lost 0 bases and 5 bases, there was a span of 7 bases. The CDR3 covers 14 residues. The chain links TRBV27 to TRBJ1-4; tentatively, D is TRBD1 (5 bases). Input material: CD4+ T cells from blood. The source of this sequence is a human donor in good health. The CDR3 DNA follows: TGTGCCAGCAGTTTATCAGGGGTCAATGAAAAACTGTTTTTT. It translates to CASSLSGVNEKLFF.